Below are 9 T cell receptor beta chains sequenced from a single sample in a study of response to subunit inactivated influenza vaccine. TCRdb re-called the RT-PCR reads through MiXCR, storing one row per CDR3 protein. The sample consists of roughly 500,000 distinct CDR3 sequences, approximately 16% of them appearing once. This specimen consisted of CD4+ T cells sorted from PBMCs, obtained around 25 months after vaccination. Receptor source: a man between 50 and 75 years old who received an inactivated influenza vaccine.

CDR3 bases: TGTGCCAGCAGTTTGGGTCCCGGGGCCAACGTCCTGACTTTC. It translates to CASSLGPGANVLTF. The chain carries TRBV12-3 or TRBV12-4 and TRBJ2-6; D unclear. This CDR3 has 14 amino acids. With 3 bases removed from V and 4 bases from J, the gap between germline ends came to 7 bases.

This sequence joins TRBV10-3 and TRBJ1-2; D is unresolved. CDR3 size: 12 residues. Deletions cut 7 bases from V and 4 bases from J, with 10 bases between. The germline V gene encodes CDR1 ENHRY and CDR2 SYGVKD. CDR3 loop: CAITQDGYGYTF. The CDR3 DNA reads TGTGCCATCACCCAAGACGGCTATGGCTACACCTTC.

V and J are TRBV28 and TRBJ2-1; TRBD2 agrees at 7 bases. Germline V gives CDR1 MDHEN, CDR2 SYDVKM. The CDR3 totals 16 residues. Unmatched junction bases numbered 15, after V lost 5 bases and J lost 8 bases. CDR3 nucleotides: TGTGCCAGCAGTACTCCCGCGGGTAACGGGGGGTATGAGCAGTTCTTC. Amino acid sequence: CASSTPAGNGGYEQFF. Drawing the rest from reference TRBV28 and TRBJ2-1, the complete variable domain is DVKVTQSSRYLVKRTGEKVFLECVQDMDHENMFWYRQDPGLGLRLIYFSYDVKMKEKGDIPEGYSVSREKKERFSLILESASTNQTSMYLCASSTPAGNGGYEQFFGPGTRLTVL.

Only one count was recorded for this clonotype. The chain joins TRBV20-1 to TRBJ2-1; a weak D match, TRBD2 (5 bases). V was shortened by 5 bases and J by 9 bases, with 8 bases between the two germline ends. The CDR3 loop spans 10 amino acids. Germline values: CDR1 DFQATT, CDR2 SNEGSKA (reference sequence). The CDR3 DNA reads TGCAGTGCTCGGGGTGGTGAGCAGTTCTTC. Encoded protein: CSARGGEQFF.

This clonotype has only a few counts. CDR3 sequence reads: CASSQDRAEQYF. In DNA form, the CDR3 reads TGTGCCAGCAGCCAGGACAGGGCAGAGCAGTACTTC. J is TRBJ2-7 and V is TRBV7-8; 8 nucleotides align to TRBD1. The CDR3 covers 12 residues. With 5 bases clipped from V and 7 bases from J, the junction kept 4 bases outside the gene matches. CDR1 is SGHVS and CDR2 is FQNEAQ in the germline V gene.

The V and J genes are TRBV5-1 and TRBJ2-5; 8 nucleotides align to TRBD1. Unmatched junction bases numbered 4, after V lost 6 bases and J lost 3 bases. This CDR3 comprises 13 residues. Germline V lookup: CDR1 SGHRS, CDR2 YFSETQ. The DNA of the CDR3 is TGCGCCAGCAACCCGGGACAGGAAGAGACCCAGTACTTC. It codes for CASNPGQEETQYF.

The chain is built from TRBV6-1 and TRBJ1-6; TRBD1 matches at 9 bases. CDR3 length: 17 residues. In germline, CDR1 is MNHNS, CDR2 SASEGT. The ends lost 6 bases at V and 7 bases at J; junction bases unmatched: 13. CDR3 residues: CASRNRDRVISNSPLHF. The CDR3 DNA sequence: TGTGCCAGCAGAAACCGGGACAGGGTGATTTCCAATTCACCCCTCCACTTT.

The chain carries TRBV4-1 and TRBJ2-7; 10 bases match TRBD1. Germline values: CDR1 MGHRA, CDR2 YSYEKL. This CDR3 has 13 amino acids. V was clipped by 8 bases and J by 5 bases; unmatched bases: 6. The CDR3 coding sequence is TGCGCCAGCGGCCGGGACAGGGGCCACGAGCAGTACTTC. Encoded protein: CASGRDRGHEQYF.

This clonotype occurred a few times. This chain joins TRBV30 and TRBJ2-7, with 9 bases matching TRBD1. The J segment lost 0 bases and the V segment lost 5 bases, leaving 2 bases of the junction unmatched. This CDR3 is 13 amino acids long. Germline lookup yields CDR1 GTSNPN and CDR2 SVGIG (reference sequence). The CDR3 coding sequence is TGTGCCTGGGGACAGGGGATCTCCTACGAGCAGTACTTC. Amino acid sequence: CAWGQGISYEQYF.